Listed below are T cell receptor beta chains from one sample, sequenced in a study of blood T cells in healthy people across ages. MiXCR, applied by TCRdb to the 5' RACE reads, yields one record per CDR3 protein. The sample has approximately 850,000 distinct CDR3 sequences; more than 40% are singletons. Sequencing used blood. The receptors derive from a man between 60 and 75 years old in good health. Each CDR3 is given with its conserved first and last residue. Fields, in order: V gene, clone size, D gene, J gene, CDR3 DNA, CDR3 protein. D genes are given only for firm matches. Some rows mark clone size as missing; the rest say once, few, many or name a class of expanded clone.

TRBV5-1	NA	TRBD1	TRBJ2-2	TGCGCCAGCAGCCAGGCCCGGGACAGGGTCGCCGGGGAGCTGTTTTTT	CASSQARDRVAGELFF
TRBV12-5	NA	NA	TRBJ1-1	TGTGCTAGGGCCCGCGTGAACACGGAAGCTTTCTTT	CARARVNTEAFF
TRBV27	few	NA	TRBJ2-1	TGTGCCAGCAGTAAAAACGCTGCGGGGGCCGGTAGGTTCTTC	CASSKNAAGAGRFF
TRBV10-2	NA	TRBD1	TRBJ2-5	TGCGCCAGCGGTGAGCCAGGGGGCCAAGAGACCCAGTACTTC	CASGEPGGQETQYF
TRBV5-1	few	NA	TRBJ2-7	TGCGCCAGCAGCACCCAGGGGACCGGAATTTCCTACGAGCAGTACTTC	CASSTQGTGISYEQYF
TRBV20-1	NA	NA	TRBJ2-1	TGCAGTGCTGAGGGGGGGCAACGGTACAATGAGCAGTTCTTC	CSAEGGQRYNEQFF
TRBV3-1	few	NA	TRBJ2-7	TGTGCCAGCAGCCGGGCCAGGCTCTACGAGCAGTACTTC	CASSRARLYEQYF
TRBV20-1	NA	TRBD2	TRBJ2-3	TGCAGTGCTAGTTTCGGGGGGGAACACACAGATATGCAGTATTTT	CSASFGGEHTDMQYF
TRBV11-2	few	NA	TRBJ2-3	TGTGCCAGCAGCTCTTGGGAGGGGGAAGATACGCAGTATTTT	CASSSWEGEDTQYF
TRBV7-9	few	NA	TRBJ1-2	TGTGCCAGCAGCCCGGACAGCTTTTATGGCTACACCTTC	CASSPDSFYGYTF
TRBV7-2	many	NA	TRBJ2-3	TGTGCCAGCAGTCCTAGGGATACGCAGTATTTT	CASSPRDTQYF
TRBV20-1	NA	TRBD2	TRBJ2-1	TGCAGTGCTAGAGTTCCGGGACTAGCGGCCAATGAGCAGTTCTTC	CSARVPGLAANEQFF